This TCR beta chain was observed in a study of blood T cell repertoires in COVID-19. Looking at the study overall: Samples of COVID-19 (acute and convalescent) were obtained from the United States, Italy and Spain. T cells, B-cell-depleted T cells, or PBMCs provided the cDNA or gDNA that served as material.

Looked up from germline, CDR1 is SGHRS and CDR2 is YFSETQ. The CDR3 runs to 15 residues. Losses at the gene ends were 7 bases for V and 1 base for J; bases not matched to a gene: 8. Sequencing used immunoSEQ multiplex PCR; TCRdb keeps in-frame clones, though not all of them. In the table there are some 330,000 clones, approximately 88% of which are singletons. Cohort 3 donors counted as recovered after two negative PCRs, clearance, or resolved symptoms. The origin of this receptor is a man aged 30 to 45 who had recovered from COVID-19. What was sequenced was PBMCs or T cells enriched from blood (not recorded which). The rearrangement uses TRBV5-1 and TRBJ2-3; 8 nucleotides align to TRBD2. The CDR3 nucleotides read TGCGCCAGCGAGGCGGGGGGTCTCGGCACAGATACGCAGTATTTT. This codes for CASEAGGLGTDTQYF.